This T cell receptor beta chain stems from a study of shared clonotypes between healthy human individuals. Looking at the study overall: Three CD4 naive, three CD4 memory, two CD8 naive and one CD8 memory plate were used per donor.

Worth noting for this clone: Its antigen remains unidentified. At one end, the junction sequence differs from germline, possibly due to a read error.

Study outcomes and limitations: With few donors, the genetic and exposure-history diversity represented was limited.

Sorted subsets were amplified in replicate PCRs using 200 ng DNA, around 30,000 T cell genomes. Sequencing used immunoSEQ multiplex PCR; TCRdb keeps in-frame clones, though not all of them. This sample carries hundreds of thousands of clones, roughly 96% of them seen once, and the ten largest clones take about 0.11%. CD45RO-negative cells were positively selected for CCR7, leaving out terminally differentiated effector memory CD45RA+ cells. The CDR3 covers 14 residues. CDR1 is SEHNR, CDR2 FQNEAQ, per germline (reference sequence). The sequenced sample was naive CD8+ T cells sorted from blood. The rearrangement uses TRBV7-9 and TRBJ2-7; tentatively, D is TRBD1 or TRBD2 (5 bases each). The origin of this receptor is a woman younger than 45 in good health. CDR3 protein: CASSLAPGDGTSDF. CDR3 in DNA: TGTGCCAGCAGCTTAGCCCCCGGGGATGGGACCTCTGACTTC.